This T cell receptor (beta chain) was retrieved from a study of response to subunit inactivated influenza vaccine. General study points: Only a handful of new T cells, the authors suggested, are recruited with each seasonal influenza vaccination.

In TCRdb, the RT-PCR reads were re-called with MiXCR into one record per CDR3 protein. The sample includes over 150,000 distinct CDR3 sequences, around 10% of them seen just once. This clonotype has more than one count but fewer than ten. Its antigen remains unknown. Trimming took 6 bases from V and 4 from J; bases not matched to a gene: 5. This CDR3 has 15 amino acids. Per germline, CDR1 MNHEY and CDR2 SMNVEV (reference sequence). The receptor's source is a man between 45 and 75 years old who received an inactivated influenza vaccine. Sequenced here: CD8+ T cells sorted from PBMCs, sampled roughly 24 months after vaccination. V is TRBV27 and J is TRBJ2-1; 11 bases line up with TRBD2. CDR3 DNA: TGTGCCAGCAGACACGGGACTAGCGGATACAATGAGCAGTTCTTC. This gives the protein CASRHGTSGYNEQFF.